Below are 26 T cell receptor beta chains sequenced from a single sample in a study of draining lymph node invasion in breast cancer. Sorting for CD4+ CD45RA- CD25- cells yielded memory conventional CD4 T cells. TCRdb called the bulk RNA-seq reads again in MiXCR, with one record for every CDR3 protein. The profile shows approximately 3,100 distinct CDR3 sequences, about three quarters of them singletons. What was sequenced was sorted memory CD4+ effector T cells from a lymph node. These receptors originate from a female donor with luminal breast cancer.

The chain employs TRBV2 and TRBJ1-2, with D maybe TRBD1 (6 bases). Trimming took 3 bases from V and 4 from J, leaving 9 bases between them. CDR1 is SNHLY and CDR2 is FYNNEI in the germline V gene. The CDR3 is 13 residues long. The CDR3 sequence: CASSEDRLYGYTF. CDR3 DNA: TGTGCCAGCAGTGAGGACAGACTCTATGGCTACACCTTC. Full variable domain (outside the CDR3, taken from reference TRBV2 and TRBJ1-2): EPEVTQTPSHQVTQMGQEVILRCVPISNHLYFYWYRQILGQKVEFLVSFYNNEISEKSEIFDDQFSVERPDGSNFTLKIRSTKLEDSAMYFCASSEDRLYGYTFGSGTRLTVV.

The chain uses TRBV7-2 and TRBJ1-5; TRBD1 is a possible D gene (5 bases). Germline lookup yields CDR1 SGHTA and CDR2 FQGNSA. The CDR3 loop spans 14 amino acids. V lost 1 base and J lost 5, with 9 bases in between. CDR3 coding DNA: TGTGCCAGCAGCTTAGTAGGGGCCGATCAGCCCCAGCATTTT. As protein: CASSLVGADQPQHF.

The CDR3: CASSPPTGSSSYNEQFF. For the CDR3, the DNA is TGTGCCAGCAGCCCCCCGACGGGATCGAGCTCCTACAATGAGCAGTTCTTC. V is TRBV9 and J is TRBJ2-1; tentatively, D is TRBD2 (5 bases). Germline assignment: CDR1 SGDLS and CDR2 YYNGEE. With 4 bases removed from V and 0 bases from J, the gap between germline ends came to 17 bases. The CDR3 is made up of 17 amino acids.

The CDR3 protein is CASSLRQPHNSPLHF. The CDR3 DNA follows: TGTGCCAGCAGTTTACGACAGCCCCATAATTCACCCCTCCACTTT. This chain connects TRBV27 to TRBJ1-6, with D possibly TRBD1 on 5 matching bases. The CDR3 is 15 amino acids. Trimming removed 2 bases at V and 5 bases at J, with 10 bases between. Germline V gene data show CDR1 as MNHEY and CDR2 as SMNVEV (reference sequence).

The chain links TRBV6-1 to TRBJ1-2, with 7 positions matching TRBD1. This CDR3 is built from 15 residues. CDR1 is MNHNS, CDR2 SASEGT, per germline. The trim removed 7 bases at V and 0 bases at J, leaving 8 bases unmatched. CDR3: CASTNFGQANYGYTF. The CDR3 bases are TGTGCCAGCACTAATTTCGGACAGGCTAACTATGGCTACACCTTC.

This clonotype showed up just once. This rearrangement joins TRBV10-3 to TRBJ1-6, with 10 bases identical to TRBD1. Trimming at V came to 6 bases and at J to 10 bases, leaving 15 bases not matched to a gene. The CDR3 is 17 residues long. CDR1 ENHRY and CDR2 SYGVKD come from the germline V gene. The CDR3 sequence: CAIRDNLSGTGVSPLHF. The CDR3 region has the DNA TGTGCCATCAGGGACAACCTCTCCGGGACAGGGGTGTCACCCCTCCACTTT.

V is TRBV2 and J is TRBJ1-1; D is unresolved. Trimming removed 9 bases at V and 4 bases at J, with 9 bases between. Germline CDR1 is SNHLY and CDR2 is FYNNEI. CDR3 length: 11 amino acids. CDR3 loop: CARARRTEAFF. CDR3 in DNA: TGTGCCAGGGCAAGGCGCACTGAAGCTTTCTTT.

The chain recombines TRBV2 with TRBJ1-2; 7 bases match TRBD1. J gave up 7 bases and V 7 bases, and 9 bases lay outside the gene matches. In germline, CDR1 is SNHLY, CDR2 FYNNEI. This CDR3 has 13 residues. The CDR3 DNA follows: TGTGCCAGCAACCCGGGGACAGAGGGTGGCTACACCTTC. It specifies CASNPGTEGGYTF.

This chain joins TRBV30 and TRBJ2-5, with 10 bases matching TRBD2. Trimming cost V 1 base and J 0 bases; bases outside gene matches: 8. This CDR3 comprises 17 residues. Germline V gene sequence: CDR1 GTSNPN, CDR2 SVGIG (reference sequence). The CDR3 loop reads CAWSAHPSGGHQETQYF. CDR3 nucleotides: TGTGCCTGGAGTGCTCATCCTAGCGGGGGACACCAAGAGACCCAGTACTTC.

The chain links TRBV4-1 to TRBJ1-5; D is unresolved. CDR3 size: 13 residues. The V end lost 1 base, the J end lost 10 bases, and 11 bases lay between the germline ends. Germline CDR1 reads MGHRA; CDR2 reads YSYEKL. CDR3 loop: CASSQVASFPQHF. CDR3 bases: TGCGCCAGCAGCCAAGTAGCGTCCTTTCCCCAGCATTTT.

This clonotype was recorded once. The chain links TRBV12-3 or TRBV12-4 to TRBJ1-2; D call uncertain. This CDR3 is built from 15 residues. With 1 base removed from V and 2 bases from J, the gap between germline ends came to 11 bases. CDR3 coding DNA: TGTGCCAGCAGTTTAGGGCCCGGGGTAAACTATGGCTACACCTTC. Its protein product is CASSLGPGVNYGYTF.

This chain uses TRBV5-5 with TRBJ1-1; maybe TRBD1 (5 bases). This CDR3 is built from 16 residues. Per germline, CDR1 SGHKS and CDR2 YYEKEE (reference sequence). Trimming removed 1 base from V and 1 base from J, with 14 bases in between. The CDR3 protein is CASSLNPGRRNTEAFF. Here the CDR3 DNA reads TGTGCCAGCAGCTTGAATCCGGGACGGAGGAACACTGAAGCTTTCTTT.

This clonotype has just a few counts. The CDR3 DNA follows: TGTGCCAGCAGCGGCGGACTAGCGGAGTGGGATACGCAGTATTTT. It is translated as CASSGGLAEWDTQYF. The V and J genes are TRBV9 and TRBJ2-3, with TRBD2 matching over 10 bases. The ends lost 3 bases at V and 6 bases at J; junction bases unmatched: 7. Germline CDR1 SGDLS, CDR2 YYNGEE. This CDR3 contains 15 residues.

This clonotype came up a few times. V and J are TRBV28 and TRBJ1-3; no reliable D call. The CDR3 covers 16 residues. Germline V gene data show CDR1 as MDHEN and CDR2 as SYDVKM. The V gene lost 2 bases and the J gene lost 0 bases, with 11 bases spanning the gap. As DNA, the CDR3 is TGTGCCAGCAGTTTAATGGGCCGGTTCTCTGGAAACACCATATATTTT. It encodes CASSLMGRFSGNTIYF.

The chain carries TRBV7-2 and TRBJ2-7; D may be TRBD2 (6 bases). V was cut by 5 bases and J by 2 bases, with 19 bases left in between. This CDR3 has 16 residues. Germline CDR1 SGHTA, CDR2 FQGNSA. The CDR3 sequence is CASSPGGPGLTYEQYF. The CDR3 DNA reads TGTGCCAGCAGCCCCGGGGGTCCAGGATTAACCTACGAGCAGTACTTC. Full variable domain (remainder filled in from reference TRBV7-2 and TRBJ2-7): GAGVSQSPSNKVTEKGKDVELRCDPISGHTALYWYRQSLGQGLEFLIYFQGNSAPDKSGLPSDRFSAERTGGSVSTLTIQRTQQEDSAVYLCASSPGGPGLTYEQYFGPGTRLTVT.

The rearrangement uses TRBV2 and TRBJ2-1, with 7 bases aligning to TRBD2. The CDR3 is made up of 13 amino acids. Germline CDR1 SNHLY, CDR2 FYNNEI. The V segment lost 11 bases and the J segment 9 bases; nucleotides outside the gene matches: 13. The CDR3 sequence is CAGTAGEFSEQFF. CDR3 in DNA: TGTGCCGGAACGGCGGGAGAGTTCAGTGAGCAGTTCTTC.

J is TRBJ1-5 and V is TRBV19, with D maybe TRBD1 (5 bases). The CDR3 contains 14 residues. The V end was cut by 6 bases, the J end by 1 base, with 10 bases between. Per the germline V gene, CDR1 is LNHDA and CDR2 is SQIVND (reference sequence). The CDR3 loop reads CASSMGPSNQPQHF. The DNA of the CDR3 is TGTGCCAGTAGCATGGGACCGAGCAATCAGCCCCAGCATTTT. Complete variable domain (other parts from reference TRBV19 and TRBJ1-5): DGGITQSPKYLFRKEGQNVTLSCEQNLNHDAMYWYRQDPGQGLRLIYYSQIVNDFQKGDIAEGYSVSREKKESFPLTVTSAQKNPTAFYLCASSMGPSNQPQHFGDGTRLSIL.

This clonotype is a singleton in its sample. The rearrangement links TRBV7-2 to TRBJ1-4; possible D gene TRBD1, 6 bases. With 5 bases removed from V and 10 bases from J, the gap between germline ends came to 17 bases. There are 14 residues in the CDR3. Germline loops: CDR1 SGHTA, CDR2 FQGNSA. CDR3: CASSRQEGPRKLFF. The CDR3 DNA reads TGTGCCAGCAGCCGACAGGAGGGGCCAAGAAAACTGTTTTTT. Looking up the rest from reference TRBV7-2 and TRBJ1-4 gives the full variable domain: GAGVSQSPSNKVTEKGKDVELRCDPISGHTALYWYRQSLGQGLEFLIYFQGNSAPDKSGLPSDRFSAERTGGSVSTLTIQRTQQEDSAVYLCASSRQEGPRKLFFGSGTQLSVL.

The V and J genes are TRBV29-1 and TRBJ2-7; tentative D call: TRBD1 (5 bases). The CDR3 loop spans 13 amino acids. Germline lookup yields CDR1 SQVTM and CDR2 ANQGSEA. The V end lost 7 bases, the J end lost 5 bases, and 18 bases lay between the germline ends. In DNA form, the CDR3 reads TGCAGCGCATGGGGTCAGGGCAGTAACGAGCAGTACTTC. Translated, it gives CSAWGQGSNEQYF.

V usage is TRBV6-5 and J usage is TRBJ2-7; D remains unclear. Germline values: CDR1 MNHEY, CDR2 SVGAGI. Trimming left V 0 bases short and J 2 bases short, with 11 bases between. The CDR3 runs to 15 residues. The CDR3 spells CASSYSGASPYEQYF. CDR3 sequence (DNA): TGTGCCAGCAGTTACTCAGGAGCTTCCCCCTACGAGCAGTACTTC.

The chain is built from TRBV5-6 and TRBJ1-2; the D is unclear. CDR1 and CDR2 (germline): SGHDT, YYEEEE. The CDR3 loop spans 11 amino acids. Trimming stripped 3 bases from V and 13 bases from J, with 13 bases between. CDR3 in amino acids: CASSWKGWVTF. In DNA, the CDR3 is TGTGCCAGCAGCTGGAAAGGGTGGGTCACCTTC.

The V call is TRBV4-2, the J call TRBJ2-5, with D possibly TRBD2 on 6 matching bases. The CDR3 has 15 amino acids. Germline loops: CDR1 LGHNA, CDR2 YNFKEQ. Trimming removed 5 bases from V and 3 bases from J, with 16 bases in between. The CDR3 reads CASSGGWSGKETQYF. The CDR3, as DNA: TGTGCCAGCAGCGGGGGGTGGTCAGGGAAAGAGACCCAGTACTTC.

This chain connects TRBV9 to TRBJ2-3, with D maybe TRBD2 (5 bases). This CDR3 comprises 13 residues. The V end was cut by 2 bases, the J end by 3 bases, with 7 bases between. CDR1 is SGDLS, CDR2 YYNGEE, per germline. The CDR3 here is CASSVPGTDTQYF. DNA for the CDR3: TGTGCCAGCAGCGTCCCGGGAACAGATACGCAGTATTTT. The complete variable domain, with remaining parts taken from reference TRBV9 and TRBJ2-3, reads DSGVTQTPKHLITATGQRVTLRCSPRSGDLSVYWYQQSLDQGLQFLIQYYNGEERAKGNILERFSAQQFPDLHSELNLSSLELGDSALYFCASSVPGTDTQYFGPGTRLTVL.

The V gene is TRBV6-1, the J gene TRBJ2-2; 11 positions agree with TRBD2. The germline V gene encodes CDR1 MNHNS and CDR2 SASEGT. Trimming cost V 4 bases and J 2 bases; bases outside gene matches: 3. The CDR3 has 16 amino acids. The CDR3, as DNA: TGTGCCAGCAGTGGACTAGCGGGGCCTAACACCGGGGAGCTGTTTTTT. This gives the protein CASSGLAGPNTGELFF.

The chain is built from TRBV5-5 and TRBJ1-2; 7 nucleotides match TRBD1. The V gene's germline CDR1 is SGHKS and CDR2 YYEKEE (reference sequence). The trim removed 4 bases at V and 2 bases at J, leaving 2 bases unmatched. This CDR3 is built from 13 residues. The CDR3 bases are TGTGCCAGCAGCCCGGACAGGAACTATGGCTACACCTTC. Translating gives CASSPDRNYGYTF. Based on the CDR3 plus reference TRBV5-5 and TRBJ1-2, the full variable domain is DAGVTQSPTHLIKTRGQQVTLRCSPISGHKSVSWYQQVLGQGPQFIFQYYEKEERGRGNFPDRFSARQFPNYSSELNVNALLLGDSALYLCASSPDRNYGYTFGSGTRLTVV.

The chain uses TRBV4-2 and TRBJ2-7; 13 positions match TRBD2. This CDR3 is built from 15 residues. The ends lost 4 bases at V and 3 bases at J; junction bases unmatched: 3. CDR1 is LGHNA and CDR2 is YNFKEQ in the germline V gene. The CDR3 here is CASSRGLAGFYEQYF. In DNA form, the CDR3 reads TGTGCCAGCAGCCGGGGACTAGCGGGGTTCTACGAGCAGTACTTC.